The following is a TCR beta chain sequence with its context. CDR1 and CDR2 (germline): MDHEN, SYDVKM. The CDR3 runs 17 residues. The V and J ends lost 7 bases and 5 bases, in that order; junction bases with no gene match: 16. This sample is drawn from a study of blood T cell repertoires in COVID-19. Study overall: Acute-phase and convalescent COVID-19 samples originated in the United States, Italy and Spain. PBMCs, B-cell-depleted T cells, or T cells provided the cDNA or gDNA that made up the material.

TCRdb keeps only in-frame clones here, not all; method: immunoSEQ multiplex PCR. The repertoire consists of fewer than 250,000 clones, with approximately 82% occurring once and the leading ten covering approximately 1.9%. The genes are TRBV28 and TRBJ2-1, with 8 positions matching TRBD2. This sequence was found in a woman over 75 with acute or convalescent COVID-19. The specimen was peripheral blood. The CDR3 DNA reads TGTGCCAGCACCGACGGGGTGGTAGCGGGAATAAACAATGAGCAGTTCTTC. Encoded protein: CASTDGVVAGINNEQFF.